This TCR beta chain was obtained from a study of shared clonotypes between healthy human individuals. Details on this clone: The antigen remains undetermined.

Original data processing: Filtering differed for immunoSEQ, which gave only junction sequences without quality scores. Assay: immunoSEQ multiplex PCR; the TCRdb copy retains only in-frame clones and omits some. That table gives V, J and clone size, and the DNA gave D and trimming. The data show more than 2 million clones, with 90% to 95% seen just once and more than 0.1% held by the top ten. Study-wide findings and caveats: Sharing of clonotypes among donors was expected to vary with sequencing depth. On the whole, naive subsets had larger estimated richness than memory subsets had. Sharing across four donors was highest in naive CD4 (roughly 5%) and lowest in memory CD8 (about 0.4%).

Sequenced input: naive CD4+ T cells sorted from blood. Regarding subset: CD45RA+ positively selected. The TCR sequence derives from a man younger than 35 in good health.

This chain's CDR3 is CASSRTYTETQYF. As DNA, the CDR3 is TGTGCCAGCAGCCGTACTTATACTGAGACCCAGTACTTC. The chain joins TRBV13 to TRBJ2-5; D call uncertain. The V gene's germline CDR1 is PRHDT and CDR2 FYEKMQ (reference sequence). This CDR3 is 13 amino acids long. V lost 5 bases to trimming and J lost 5 bases, with 12 bases between them.